These 11 T cell receptor beta chains came from one sample sequenced in a study of cytomegalovirus exposure and HLA in healthy donors. The PCR had 60 Vbeta and 13 Jbeta primers. The assay was immunoSEQ multiplex PCR, and TCRdb's table has in-frame clones only and misses some. The sample lists about 93,000 clones, around 76% occurring once. Sequencing was done on a sample of PBMCs. These receptors all stem from a man aged 25 to 40 in good health and CMV-seronegative.

The V call is TRBV6-6, the J call TRBJ1-1; 7 bases match TRBD1. Losses at the gene ends were 5 bases for V and 5 bases for J; bases not matched to a gene: 5. Germline CDR1 and CDR2: MNHNY and SVGAGI (reference sequence). CDR3 size: 13 residues. As DNA, the CDR3 is TGTGCCAGCAGTCCGCCAGGGGGTACTGAAGCTTTCTTT. Residues: CASSPPGGTEAFF.

V and J are TRBV14 and TRBJ2-1, with 14 positions matching TRBD2. With 5 bases clipped from V and 10 bases from J, the junction kept 4 bases outside the gene matches. Per germline, CDR1 SGHDN and CDR2 FVKESK. The CDR3 is made up of 14 amino acids. The CDR3 DNA is TGTGCCAGCAGCAAGACTAGCGGGAGGGCAGAGCAGTTCTTC. This sequence encodes CASSKTSGRAEQFF.

The chain joins TRBV4-3 to TRBJ1-1; possible D gene TRBD1, 5 bases. The V end lost 3 bases, the J end lost 1 base, and 9 bases lay between the germline ends. CDR1 LGHNA and CDR2 YSLEER come from the germline V gene. This CDR3 has 14 residues. For the CDR3, the DNA is TGCGCCAGCAGCCAGGGGGAGGGGAACACTGAAGCTTTCTTT. Protein product: CASSQGEGNTEAFF.

This chain joins TRBV7-3 and TRBJ2-1; D gene ambiguous. V lost 5 bases and J 0 bases, leaving 11 bases between the germline ends. CDR1 and CDR2 from the germline V gene are SGHTA and FQGTGA. This CDR3 is 15 amino acids long. CDR3 protein: CASSLDWSSYNEQFF. CDR3 bases: TGTGCCAGCAGCCTAGACTGGAGCTCCTACAATGAGCAGTTCTTC.

The V and J genes are TRBV7-8 and TRBJ2-7, with D possibly being TRBD2 (7 bases). The CDR3 loop spans 16 amino acids. Trimming shortened V by 1 base and J by 3 bases, and 16 bases separated the two germline ends. Looked up from germline, CDR1 is SGHVS and CDR2 is FQNEAQ. CDR3 loop: CASSLGSGGGRYEQYV. The CDR3 nucleotides are TGTGCCAGCAGCTTAGGTTCTGGGGGGGGCCGCTACGAGCAGTACGTC.

The chain employs TRBV7-2 and TRBJ1-2; 8 bases are a match to TRBD1. Unmatched junction bases numbered 7, after V lost 5 bases and J lost 2 bases. The V gene's germline CDR1 is SGHTA and CDR2 FQGNSA. CDR3 length: 15 amino acids. Written as DNA, the CDR3 is TGTGCCAGCAGCCCCGGACAGGGTAGGAACTATGGCTACACCTTC. This codes for CASSPGQGRNYGYTF.

The genes are TRBV5-5 and TRBJ1-2; D might be TRBD1 (5 bases). The CDR3 is 14 residues long. V gave up 4 bases and J gave up 7 bases, with 17 bases separating them. CDR1 is SGHKS and CDR2 is YYEKEE in the germline V gene (reference sequence). The CDR3, as DNA: TGTGCCAGCAGCACTGGGACTGGCGGACTTGGCTACACCTTC. Translating gives CASSTGTGGLGYTF. The full variable domain, with the rest looked up from reference TRBV5-5 and TRBJ1-2, is DAGVTQSPTHLIKTRGQQVTLRCSPISGHKSVSWYQQVLGQGPQFIFQYYEKEERGRGNFPDRFSARQFPNYSSELNVNALLLGDSALYLCASSTGTGGLGYTFGSGTRLTVV.

This chain links TRBV2 with TRBJ2-2; 10 bases agree with TRBD2. Per germline, CDR1 SNHLY and CDR2 FYNNEI. The length of the CDR3 is 15 residues. Trimming took 0 bases from V and 9 from J; bases not matched to a gene: 4. The CDR3 loop is CASSEASSGGRELFF. CDR3 bases: TGTGCCAGCAGTGAAGCATCTAGCGGGGGAAGGGAGCTGTTTTTT.

The CDR3 DNA follows: TGTGCCAGCAACCCTATGGTGGGGGCAGGGGTAGATACGCAGTATTTT. Protein: CASNPMVGAGVDTQYF. V is TRBV27 and J is TRBJ2-3, with D tentatively TRBD1 (6 bases). Trimming left V 7 bases short and J 5 bases short, with 22 bases between. This CDR3 has 16 amino acids. From germline, CDR1 is MNHEY and CDR2 SMNVEV (reference sequence).

The V call is TRBV5-1, the J call TRBJ2-1, with TRBD2 matching 14 bases. This CDR3 spans 15 amino acids. CDR1 is SGHRS and CDR2 is YFSETQ in the germline V gene. J was trimmed by 10 bases and V by 4 bases; bases with no gene match: 7. The CDR3 sequence: CASSRTSGGPYEQFF. The CDR3 nucleotides are TGCGCCAGCAGCAGGACTAGCGGGGGGCCATACGAGCAGTTCTTC.

The CDR3 DNA is TGTGCCAGCAGCGTAGGGACTAATCATGATGAGCAGTTCTTC. Translated, it gives CASSVGTNHDEQFF. The chain recombines TRBV9 with TRBJ2-1, with D perhaps matching TRBD2 (6 bases). Trimming cost V 0 bases and J 8 bases, with 12 bases left between them. Germline V CDR1 and CDR2: SGDLS, YYNGEE. The CDR3 runs to 14 residues.